The rows below give T cell receptor beta chains drawn from one sample of a study of blood T cell repertoires in COVID-19. Some clones are missing from TCRdb's copy, which holds only in-frame ones; the method was immunoSEQ multiplex PCR. The data contain 250,000 to 350,000 clones, over 75% of them singletons. Sequencing input: peripheral blood. The receptors here all came from a woman aged 45-65 years with active or convalescent COVID-19. The CDR3 runs from the conserved cysteine through the conserved F or W. The order of the fields is CDR3 length, D gene, clone size, V gene, J gene, CDR3 protein, CDR3 DNA. D genes are given only for firm matches. Rows may omit the clone size; those that give it use once, few, many or a size class.

len: 16; d_gene: -; abundance: -; v_gene: TRBV5-1; j_gene: TRBJ2-3; CDR3aa: CASSLGASADTDTQYF; CDR3nt: TGCGCCAGCAGCTTGGGGGCTAGCGCGGACACAGATACGCAGTATTTT
len: 14; d_gene: -; abundance: -; v_gene: TRBV7-2; j_gene: TRBJ1-3; CDR3aa: CASSLDRAGNTIYF; CDR3nt: TGTGCCAGCAGCTTAGACAGGGCTGGAAACACCATATATTTT
len: 13; d_gene: -; abundance: -; v_gene: TRBV7-8; j_gene: TRBJ2-7; CDR3aa: CASSPTDWVEQYF; CDR3nt: TGTGCCAGCAGCCCCACCGACTGGGTTGAGCAGTACTTC
len: 15; d_gene: -; abundance: once; v_gene: TRBV9; j_gene: TRBJ1-1; CDR3aa: CASSVEGRENTEAFF; CDR3nt: TGTGCCAGCAGCGTAGAGGGCAGGGAGAACACTGAAGCTTTCTTT
len: 13; d_gene: TRBD1; abundance: -; v_gene: TRBV7-9; j_gene: TRBJ2-7; CDR3aa: CASSPWDRYEQYF; CDR3nt: TGTGCCAGCAGCCCATGGGACAGGTACGAGCAGTACTTC
len: 17; d_gene: -; abundance: -; v_gene: TRBV3-1/TRBV3-2; j_gene: TRBJ2-1; CDR3aa: CASSQDGTGGDFVEQFF; CDR3nt: TGTGCCAGCAGCCAAGACGGAACAGGGGGGGACTTTGTTGAGCAGTTCTTC
len: 15; d_gene: TRBD1; abundance: -; v_gene: TRBV6-5; j_gene: TRBJ2-7; CDR3aa: CASRPGTGSLPEQYF; CDR3nt: TGTGCCAGCAGACCCGGGACAGGATCTCTCCCGGAGCAGTACTTC
len: 13; d_gene: -; abundance: -; v_gene: TRBV5-6; j_gene: TRBJ2-1; CDR3aa: CASSPVFGGEQFF; CDR3nt: TGTGCCAGCAGCCCCGTATTTGGAGGCGAGCAGTTCTTC
len: 16; d_gene: TRBD2; abundance: -; v_gene: TRBV6-2/TRBV6-3; j_gene: TRBJ2-2; CDR3aa: CASGPIRGGANGELFF; CDR3nt: TGTGCCAGCGGCCCGATTCGCGGGGGGGCGAACGGGGAGCTGTTTTTT
len: 17; d_gene: -; abundance: -; v_gene: TRBV28; j_gene: TRBJ1-4; CDR3aa: CASIGGRPRLINEKLFF; CDR3nt: TGTGCCAGCATAGGTGGCAGGCCCCGTCTGATTAATGAAAAACTGTTTTTT
len: 16; d_gene: -; abundance: -; v_gene: TRBV3-1/TRBV3-2; j_gene: TRBJ2-7; CDR3aa: CASSHPRTAAPYEQYF; CDR3nt: TGTGCCAGCAGCCATCCTCGGACAGCCGCCCCCTACGAGCAGTACTTC
len: 15; d_gene: TRBD1; abundance: -; v_gene: TRBV28; j_gene: TRBJ1-6; CDR3aa: CASSILGGARDRAHF; CDR3nt: TGTGCCAGCAGTATCCTGGGGGGGGCTCGGGACAGGGCCCACTTT
len: 11; d_gene: -; abundance: -; v_gene: TRBV12-3/TRBV12-4; j_gene: TRBJ2-7; CDR3aa: CASSPGDEQYF; CDR3nt: TGTGCCAGCAGTCCGGGAGACGAGCAGTACTTC
len: 18; d_gene: TRBD1; abundance: -; v_gene: TRBV6-2/TRBV6-3; j_gene: TRBJ1-4; CDR3aa: CASSSRQGFYRRAEKLFF; CDR3nt: TGTGCCAGCAGTTCCAGACAGGGCTTCTATCGAAGAGCTGAAAAACTGTTTTTT
len: 15; d_gene: TRBD2; abundance: -; v_gene: TRBV29-1; j_gene: TRBJ2-7; CDR3aa: CSVVWEGSRPQEQYF; CDR3nt: TGCAGCGTTGTATGGGAGGGCAGCCGTCCTCAGGAGCAGTACTTC
len: 15; d_gene: TRBD2; abundance: -; v_gene: TRBV15; j_gene: TRBJ2-1; CDR3aa: CATSRETSGMREQFF; CDR3nt: TGTGCCACCAGCAGAGAGACTAGCGGGATGCGTGAGCAGTTCTTC
len: 14; d_gene: TRBD1; abundance: -; v_gene: TRBV7-2; j_gene: TRBJ1-1; CDR3aa: CASSFRDRGTEAFF; CDR3nt: TGTGCCAGCAGCTTCCGGGACAGGGGCACTGAAGCTTTCTTT
len: 14; d_gene: TRBD1; abundance: -; v_gene: TRBV12-5; j_gene: TRBJ1-1; CDR3aa: CASGFSGGRTEAFF; CDR3nt: TGTGCTAGTGGTTTTTCAGGGGGGCGGACTGAAGCTTTCTTT
len: 15; d_gene: TRBD1; abundance: -; v_gene: TRBV7-9; j_gene: TRBJ1-2; CDR3aa: CASSLETGGNYGYTF; CDR3nt: TGTGCCAGCAGCTTAGAGACAGGGGGAAACTATGGCTACACCTTC
len: 17; d_gene: TRBD1; abundance: -; v_gene: TRBV11-2; j_gene: TRBJ1-5; CDR3aa: CASSEGQGSGSNQPQHF; CDR3nt: TGTGCCAGCAGCGAGGGACAGGGGTCCGGGAGCAATCAGCCCCAGCATTTT
len: 17; d_gene: TRBD1; abundance: -; v_gene: TRBV5-6; j_gene: TRBJ1-1; CDR3aa: CASSLPAGGNGNTEAFF; CDR3nt: TGTGCCAGCAGCTTGCCGGCAGGGGGTAATGGGAACACTGAAGCTTTCTTT
len: 15; d_gene: -; abundance: -; v_gene: TRBV7-3; j_gene: TRBJ2-5; CDR3aa: CASGLGGGRQETQYF; CDR3nt: TGTGCCAGTGGATTGGGCGGGGGCCGGCAAGAGACCCAGTACTTC
len: 14; d_gene: -; abundance: -; v_gene: TRBV19; j_gene: TRBJ1-3; CDR3aa: CASSPQDTGNTIYF; CDR3nt: TGTGCCAGTAGTCCACAGGATACTGGAAACACCATATATTTT
len: 12; d_gene: -; abundance: -; v_gene: TRBV20-1; j_gene: TRBJ1-1; CDR3aa: CSASHPGAEAFF; CDR3nt: TGCAGTGCTAGTCATCCAGGGGCCGAAGCTTTCTTT
len: 14; d_gene: -; abundance: -; v_gene: TRBV5-4; j_gene: TRBJ2-7; CDR3aa: CASSLRLEDYEQYF; CDR3nt: TGTGCCAGCAGCTTGCGACTAGAGGACTACGAGCAGTACTTC
len: 14; d_gene: -; abundance: -; v_gene: TRBV29-1; j_gene: TRBJ1-1; CDR3aa: CSVMLRVGDTEAFF; CDR3nt: TGCAGCGTTATGCTCAGGGTTGGGGACACTGAAGCTTTCTTT
len: 13; d_gene: -; abundance: -; v_gene: TRBV28; j_gene: TRBJ1-5; CDR3aa: CASSLLSNQPQHF; CDR3nt: TGTGCCAGCAGTTTACTTAGCAATCAGCCCCAGCATTTT
len: 15; d_gene: -; abundance: once; v_gene: TRBV6-6; j_gene: TRBJ1-2; CDR3aa: CASSPRGAGNYGYTF; CDR3nt: TGTGCCAGCAGTCCACGGGGGGCAGGGAACTATGGCTACACCTTC
len: 13; d_gene: -; abundance: -; v_gene: TRBV4-1; j_gene: TRBJ2-2; CDR3aa: CASSLLRTGELFF; CDR3nt: TGCGCCAGCAGCCTACTCCGCACCGGGGAGCTGTTTTTT
len: 15; d_gene: TRBD1; abundance: -; v_gene: TRBV6-2/TRBV6-3; j_gene: TRBJ1-6; CDR3aa: CASSQADREPAPLHF; CDR3nt: TGTGCCAGCAGTCAAGCGGACAGGGAGCCGGCACCCCTCCACTTT
len: 15; d_gene: TRBD1; abundance: -; v_gene: TRBV5-1; j_gene: TRBJ1-2; CDR3aa: CASSSTGQSFYGYTF; CDR3nt: TGCGCCAGCAGCTCGACGGGACAGTCGTTCTATGGCTACACCTTC
len: 17; d_gene: TRBD2; abundance: -; v_gene: TRBV18; j_gene: TRBJ2-2; CDR3aa: CASSPPAGGTNTGELFF; CDR3nt: TGTGCCAGCTCACCACCGGCGGGAGGAACGAACACCGGGGAGCTGTTTTTT
len: 14; d_gene: TRBD1; abundance: -; v_gene: TRBV9; j_gene: TRBJ2-3; CDR3aa: CASSVGGQEDTQYF; CDR3nt: TGTGCCAGCAGCGTAGGAGGACAGGAAGATACGCAGTATTTT
len: 15; d_gene: -; abundance: -; v_gene: TRBV5-1; j_gene: TRBJ2-3; CDR3aa: CASSFQGAGADTQYF; CDR3nt: TGCGCCAGCAGCTTTCAGGGGGCGGGGGCAGATACGCAGTATTTT
len: 15; d_gene: -; abundance: few; v_gene: TRBV6-2/TRBV6-3; j_gene: TRBJ1-6; CDR3aa: CASSHRAVYNSPLHF; CDR3nt: TGTGCCAGCAGCCACCGCGCGGTTTATAATTCACCCCTCCACTTT
len: 12; d_gene: TRBD1; abundance: once; v_gene: TRBV7-9; j_gene: TRBJ2-1; CDR3aa: CASSVHTGVGFF; CDR3nt: TGTGCCAGCAGCGTACACACAGGGGTAGGGTTCTTC